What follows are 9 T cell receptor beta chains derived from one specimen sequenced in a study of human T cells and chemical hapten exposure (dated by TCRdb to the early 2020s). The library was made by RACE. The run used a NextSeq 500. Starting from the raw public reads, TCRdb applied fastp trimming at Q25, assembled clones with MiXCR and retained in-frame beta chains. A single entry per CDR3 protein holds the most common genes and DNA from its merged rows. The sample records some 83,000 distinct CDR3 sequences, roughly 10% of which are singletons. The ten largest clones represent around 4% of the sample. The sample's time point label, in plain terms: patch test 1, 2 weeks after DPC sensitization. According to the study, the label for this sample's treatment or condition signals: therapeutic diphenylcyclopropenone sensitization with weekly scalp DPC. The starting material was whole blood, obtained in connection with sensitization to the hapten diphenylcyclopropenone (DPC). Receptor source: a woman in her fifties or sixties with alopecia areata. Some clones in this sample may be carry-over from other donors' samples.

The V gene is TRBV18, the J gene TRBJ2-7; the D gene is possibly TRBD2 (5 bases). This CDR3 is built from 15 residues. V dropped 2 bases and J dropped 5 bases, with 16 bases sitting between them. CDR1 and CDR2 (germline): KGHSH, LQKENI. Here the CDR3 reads CASSPGGGTNHEQYF. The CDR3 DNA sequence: TGTGCCAGCTCACCAGGTGGAGGCACCAACCACGAGCAGTACTTC.

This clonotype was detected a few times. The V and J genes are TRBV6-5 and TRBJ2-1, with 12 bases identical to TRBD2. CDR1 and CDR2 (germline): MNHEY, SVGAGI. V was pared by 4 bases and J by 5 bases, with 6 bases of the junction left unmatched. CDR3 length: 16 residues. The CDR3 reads CASSFGTSGYNNEQFF. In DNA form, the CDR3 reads TGTGCCAGCAGTTTCGGGACTAGCGGGTATAACAATGAGCAGTTCTTC.

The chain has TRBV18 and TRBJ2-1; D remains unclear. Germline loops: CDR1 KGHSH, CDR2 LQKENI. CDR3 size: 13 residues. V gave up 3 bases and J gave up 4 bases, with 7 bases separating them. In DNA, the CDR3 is TGTGCCAGCTCACCGGCCCTGTACAATGAGCAGTTCTTC. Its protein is CASSPALYNEQFF.

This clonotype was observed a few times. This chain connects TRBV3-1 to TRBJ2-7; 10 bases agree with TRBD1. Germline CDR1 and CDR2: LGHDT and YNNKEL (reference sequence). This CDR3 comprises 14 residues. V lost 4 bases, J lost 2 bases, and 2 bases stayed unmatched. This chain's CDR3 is CASSRQGAPYEQYF. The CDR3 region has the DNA TGTGCCAGCAGCCGACAGGGGGCCCCCTACGAGCAGTACTTC.

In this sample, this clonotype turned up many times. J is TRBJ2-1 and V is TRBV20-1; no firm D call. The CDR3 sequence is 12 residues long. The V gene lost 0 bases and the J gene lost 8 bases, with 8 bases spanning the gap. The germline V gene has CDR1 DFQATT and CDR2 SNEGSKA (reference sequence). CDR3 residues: CSARDQPDEQFF. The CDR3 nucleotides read TGCAGTGCTAGAGACCAACCCGATGAGCAGTTCTTC.

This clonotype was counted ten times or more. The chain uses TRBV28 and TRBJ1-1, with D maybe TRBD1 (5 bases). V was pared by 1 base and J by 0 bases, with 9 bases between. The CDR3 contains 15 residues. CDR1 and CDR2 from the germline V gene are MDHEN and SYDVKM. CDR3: CASSLLRQMNTEAFF. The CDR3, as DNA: TGTGCCAGCAGTTTATTAAGACAGATGAACACTGAAGCTTTCTTT.

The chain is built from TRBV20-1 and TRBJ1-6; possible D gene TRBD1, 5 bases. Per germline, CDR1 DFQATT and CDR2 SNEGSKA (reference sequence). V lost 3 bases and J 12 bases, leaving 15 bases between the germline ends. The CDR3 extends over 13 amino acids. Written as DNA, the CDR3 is TGCAGTGCTAGTTCCGGGGCTAGGATACCCCTCCACTTT. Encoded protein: CSASSGARIPLHF.

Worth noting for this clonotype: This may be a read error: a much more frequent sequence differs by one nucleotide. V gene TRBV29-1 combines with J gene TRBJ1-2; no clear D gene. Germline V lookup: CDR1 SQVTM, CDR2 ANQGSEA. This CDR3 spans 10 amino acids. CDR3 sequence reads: CTLRERVYTF. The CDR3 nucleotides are TGCACCCTCCGGGAGAGGGTGTACACCTTC.

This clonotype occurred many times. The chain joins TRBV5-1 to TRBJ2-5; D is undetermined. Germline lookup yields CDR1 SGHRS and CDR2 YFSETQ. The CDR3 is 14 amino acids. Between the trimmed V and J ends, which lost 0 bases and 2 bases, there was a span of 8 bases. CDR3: CASSLVESQETQYF. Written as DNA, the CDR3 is TGCGCCAGCAGCTTGGTAGAAAGTCAAGAGACCCAGTACTTC. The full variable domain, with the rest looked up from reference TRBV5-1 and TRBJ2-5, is KAGVTQTPRYLIKTRGQQVTLSCSPISGHRSVSWYQQTPGQGLQFLFEYFSETQRNKGNFPGRFSGRQFSNSRSEMNVSTLELGDSALYLCASSLVESQETQYFGPGTRLLVL.